This T cell receptor beta chain stems from a study of persistence of HIV-infected CD4 T cells. Study details: The sample holds CD4+ T cells responsive to CMV or HIV-1 Gag. Suppressive ART had lasted a median of approximately 8 years.

Points on this clone: The antigen is undetermined.

Germline V lookup: CDR1 SGHNT, CDR2 YYREEE (reference sequence). Trimming at V came to 4 bases and at J to 6 bases, leaving 4 bases not matched to a gene. CDR3 length equals 14 residues. Lysates of CMV-infected fibroblasts at 9 to 10 ug/mL stimulated these cells. Sorted nonresponding memory CD4+ T cells were CD40L-negative, CD69-negative, CD45RO-high. CD4+ T cell counts exceeded 400 cells/uL; CMV serology was positive. This was the immunoSEQ version 4 assay in survey mode. Template was genomic DNA at 10 ng/uL, with up to about 1 ug used per sample. Profiled with immunoSEQ multiplex PCR; TCRdb holds only in-frame clones, not every one. Here the sample spans 40,000 to 55,000 clones, around 75% being singletons.

The chain is built from TRBV5-4 and TRBJ2-7; 13 positions agree with TRBD2. The material sequenced was CD4+ T cells sorted from PBMCs after roughly 17-hour stimulation, taken from a patient who received antiretroviral therapy. The receptor's source is an adult man with HIV who was CMV-seropositive. The chain's CDR3 is CASSLGLAGFEQYF. The CDR3, as DNA: TGTGCCAGCAGCCTGGGACTAGCGGGGTTCGAGCAGTACTTC.